This T cell receptor (beta chain) was recorded in a study of blood T cell repertoires in COVID-19. About the research overall: There were acute and convalescent COVID-19 samples, and they came from the United States, Italy and Spain.

V gave up 6 bases and J gave up 4 bases, with 23 bases separating them. The CDR3 runs to 17 residues. Germline V gene lookup returns CDR1 MGHRA and CDR2 YSYEKL. In the authors' workflow: From reference gene primer amplification, estimates of nucleated cell counts were derived. The table came from immunoSEQ multiplex PCR; TCRdb's copy has only in-frame clones and leaves some out. The DNA gave D and trimming, while V, J and clone size come from that table. This sample yields roughly 210,000 clones, of which 80% to 90% are seen a single time; about 10% belongs to the top ten. Those enrolled in Seattle joined during active infection and were followed longitudinally afterward.

V gene TRBV4-1 combines with J gene TRBJ2-3; TRBD1 is a possible D gene (5 bases). The sequenced sample consisted of peripheral blood. The sequence derives from an elderly woman with COVID-19, enrolled during active disease. The CDR3 nucleotides read TGCGCCAGCAGTCCTGCCCAGGGATCCTATCTCGCAGATACGCAGTATTTT. Its protein product is CASSPAQGSYLADTQYF.